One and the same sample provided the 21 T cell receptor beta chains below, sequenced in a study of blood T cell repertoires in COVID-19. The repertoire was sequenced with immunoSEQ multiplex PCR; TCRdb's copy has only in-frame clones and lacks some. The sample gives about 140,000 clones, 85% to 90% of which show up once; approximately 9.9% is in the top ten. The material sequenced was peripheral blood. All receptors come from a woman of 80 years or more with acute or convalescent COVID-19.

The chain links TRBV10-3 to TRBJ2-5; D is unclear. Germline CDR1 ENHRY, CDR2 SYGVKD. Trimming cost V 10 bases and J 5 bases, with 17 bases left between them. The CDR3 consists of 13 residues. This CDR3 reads CATTDEVGETQYF. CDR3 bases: TGTGCCACCACTGACGAGGTTGGTGAGACCCAGTACTTC.

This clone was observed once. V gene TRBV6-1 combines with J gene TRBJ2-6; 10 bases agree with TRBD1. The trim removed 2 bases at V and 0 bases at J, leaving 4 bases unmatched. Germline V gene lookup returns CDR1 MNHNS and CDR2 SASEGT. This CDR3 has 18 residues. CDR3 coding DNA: TGTGCCAGCAGTGAAAGGGACAGGGGAAGCTCTGGGGCCAACGTCCTGACTTTC. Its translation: CASSERDRGSSGANVLTF.

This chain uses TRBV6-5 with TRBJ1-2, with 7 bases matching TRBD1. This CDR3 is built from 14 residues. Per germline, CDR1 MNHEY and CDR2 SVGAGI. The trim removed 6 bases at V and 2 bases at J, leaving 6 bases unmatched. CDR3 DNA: TGTGCCAGCAGACCGCAGGGGGGCAACTATGGCTACACCTTC. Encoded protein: CASRPQGGNYGYTF.

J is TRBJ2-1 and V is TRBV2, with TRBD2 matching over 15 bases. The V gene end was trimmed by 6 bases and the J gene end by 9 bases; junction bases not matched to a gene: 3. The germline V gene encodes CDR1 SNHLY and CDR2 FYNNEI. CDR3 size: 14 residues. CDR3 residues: CASSGLAGGGEQFF. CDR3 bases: TGTGCCAGCAGCGGACTAGCGGGGGGGGGTGAGCAGTTCTTC.

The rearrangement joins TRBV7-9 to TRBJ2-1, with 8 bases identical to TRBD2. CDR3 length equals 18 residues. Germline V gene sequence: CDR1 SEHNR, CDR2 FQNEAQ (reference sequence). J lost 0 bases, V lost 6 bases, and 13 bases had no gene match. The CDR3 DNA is TGTGCCAGCAGGCCGGGACTAGTTCCCGAATCCTCCTACAATGAGCAGTTCTTC. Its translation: CASRPGLVPESSYNEQFF.

As DNA, the CDR3 is TGTGCCAGCAGCCCGACAGGAGATAATTCACCCCTCCACTTT. Translated, it gives CASSPTGDNSPLHF. This chain joins TRBV27 and TRBJ1-6; D may be TRBD1 (6 bases). Germline CDR1 MNHEY, CDR2 SMNVEV (reference sequence). The germline V and J ends were trimmed by 6 bases and 5 bases, with 11 bases remaining between them. The CDR3 sequence is 14 residues long.

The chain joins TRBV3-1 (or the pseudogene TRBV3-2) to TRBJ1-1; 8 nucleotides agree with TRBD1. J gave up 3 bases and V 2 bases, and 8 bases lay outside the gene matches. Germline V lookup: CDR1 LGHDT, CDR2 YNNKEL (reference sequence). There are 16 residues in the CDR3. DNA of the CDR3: TGTGCCAGCAGCCAACAGACAGGGGTAGTGGACACTGAAGCTTTCTTT. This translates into CASSQQTGVVDTEAFF.

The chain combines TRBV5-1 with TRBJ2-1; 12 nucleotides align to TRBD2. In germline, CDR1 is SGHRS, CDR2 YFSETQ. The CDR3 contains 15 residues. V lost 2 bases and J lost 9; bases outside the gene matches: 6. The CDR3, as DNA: TGCGCCAGCAGCTTACCTAGCGGGGGGGCGAGTGAGCAGTTCTTC. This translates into CASSLPSGGASEQFF.

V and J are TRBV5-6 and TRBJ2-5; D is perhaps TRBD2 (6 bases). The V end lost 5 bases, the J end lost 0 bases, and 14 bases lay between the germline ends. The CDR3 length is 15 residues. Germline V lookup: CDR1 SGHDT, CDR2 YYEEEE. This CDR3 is CASSGRGGDQETQYF. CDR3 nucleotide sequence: TGTGCCAGCAGTGGACGGGGCGGGGACCAAGAGACCCAGTACTTC. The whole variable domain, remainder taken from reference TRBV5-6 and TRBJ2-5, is DAGVTQSPTHLIKTRGQQVTLRCSPKSGHDTVSWYQQALGQGPQFIFQYYEEEERQRGNFPDRFSGHQFPNYSSELNVNALLLGDSALYLCASSGRGGDQETQYFGPGTRLLVL.

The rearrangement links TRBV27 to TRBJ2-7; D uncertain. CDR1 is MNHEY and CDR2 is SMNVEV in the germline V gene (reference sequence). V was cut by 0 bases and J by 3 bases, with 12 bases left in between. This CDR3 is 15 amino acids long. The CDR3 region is CASSLSPPRSYEQYF. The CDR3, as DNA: TGTGCCAGCAGTTTATCTCCACCTCGGAGCTACGAGCAGTACTTC.

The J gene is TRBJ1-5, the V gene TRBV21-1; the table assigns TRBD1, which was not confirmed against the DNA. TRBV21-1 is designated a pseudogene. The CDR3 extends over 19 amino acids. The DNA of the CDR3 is TGTGCCAGCAGCAAAGAGATTGGGTCACAGCCCCTTAGCAATCAGCCCCAGCATTTT. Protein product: CASSKEIGSQPLSNQPQHF.

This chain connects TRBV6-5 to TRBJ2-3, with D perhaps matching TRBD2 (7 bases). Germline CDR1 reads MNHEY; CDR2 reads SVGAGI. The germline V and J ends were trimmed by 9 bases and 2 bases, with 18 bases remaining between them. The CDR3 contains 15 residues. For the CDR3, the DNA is TGTGCCAGTCCGAGGGGGGGACTCCACACAGATACGCAGTATTTT. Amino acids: CASPRGGLHTDTQYF.

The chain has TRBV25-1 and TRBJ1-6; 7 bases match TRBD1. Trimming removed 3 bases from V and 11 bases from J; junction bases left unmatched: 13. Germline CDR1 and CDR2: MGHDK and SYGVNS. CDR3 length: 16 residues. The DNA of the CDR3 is TGTGCCAGCAGTGAGTTTAAGGGGACAGACATTACACCCCTCCACTTT. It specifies CASSEFKGTDITPLHF.

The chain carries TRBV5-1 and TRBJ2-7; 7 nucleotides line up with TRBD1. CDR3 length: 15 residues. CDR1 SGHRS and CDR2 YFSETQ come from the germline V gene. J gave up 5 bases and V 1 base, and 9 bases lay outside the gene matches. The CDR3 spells CASSLPGSGQNEQYF. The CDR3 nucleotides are TGCGCCAGCAGCTTGCCGGGATCGGGACAGAACGAGCAGTACTTC.

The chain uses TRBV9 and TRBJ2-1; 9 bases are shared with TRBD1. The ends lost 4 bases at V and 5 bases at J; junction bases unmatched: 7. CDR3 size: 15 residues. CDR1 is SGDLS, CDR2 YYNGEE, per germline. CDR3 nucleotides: TGTGCCAGCAGCTCCCGGGACAGGGCGCACAATGAGCAGTTCTTC. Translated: CASSSRDRAHNEQFF.

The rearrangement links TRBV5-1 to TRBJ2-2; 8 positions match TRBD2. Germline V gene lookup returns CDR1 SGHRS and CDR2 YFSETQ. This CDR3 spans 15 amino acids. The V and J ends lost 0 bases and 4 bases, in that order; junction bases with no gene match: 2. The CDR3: CASSLDGGGTGELFF. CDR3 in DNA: TGCGCCAGCAGCTTGGACGGGGGGGGCACCGGGGAGCTGTTTTTT. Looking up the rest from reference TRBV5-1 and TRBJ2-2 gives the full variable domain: KAGVTQTPRYLIKTRGQQVTLSCSPISGHRSVSWYQQTPGQGLQFLFEYFSETQRNKGNFPGRFSGRQFSNSRSEMNVSTLELGDSALYLCASSLDGGGTGELFFGEGSRLTVL.

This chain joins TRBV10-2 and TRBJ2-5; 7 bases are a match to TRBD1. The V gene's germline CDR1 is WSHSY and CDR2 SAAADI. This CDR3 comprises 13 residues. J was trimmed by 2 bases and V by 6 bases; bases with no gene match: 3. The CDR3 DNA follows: TGCGCCAGCAGGGGACAGTCACAAGAGACCCAGTACTTC. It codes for CASRGQSQETQYF.

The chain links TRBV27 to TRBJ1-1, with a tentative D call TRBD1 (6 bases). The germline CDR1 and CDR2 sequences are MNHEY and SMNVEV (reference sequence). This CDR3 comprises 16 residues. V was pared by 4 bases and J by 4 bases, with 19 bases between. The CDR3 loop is CASSSSPGASPTEAFF. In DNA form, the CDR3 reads TGTGCCAGCAGTTCCTCGCCAGGGGCCAGTCCCACTGAAGCTTTCTTT.

CDR3 residues: CASIGTGGSYEQYF. The CDR3, as DNA: TGCGCCAGCATAGGGACAGGAGGCTCCTACGAGCAGTACTTC. The chain is built from TRBV10-2 and TRBJ2-7; 8 bases align to TRBD1. CDR1 WSHSY and CDR2 SAAADI come from the germline V gene. This CDR3 has 14 residues. Unmatched junction bases numbered 5, after V lost 7 bases and J lost 0 bases.

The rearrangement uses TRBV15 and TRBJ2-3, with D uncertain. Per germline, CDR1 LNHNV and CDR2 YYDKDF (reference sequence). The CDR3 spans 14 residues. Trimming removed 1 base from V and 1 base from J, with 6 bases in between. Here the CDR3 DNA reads TGTGCCACCAGCAGAGTAAGCGGCACAGATACGCAGTATTTT. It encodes CATSRVSGTDTQYF.

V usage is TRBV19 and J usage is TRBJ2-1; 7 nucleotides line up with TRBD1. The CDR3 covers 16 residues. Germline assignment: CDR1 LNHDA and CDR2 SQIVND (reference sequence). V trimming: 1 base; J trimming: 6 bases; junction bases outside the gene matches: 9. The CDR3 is CASSIVGRGSGNEQFF. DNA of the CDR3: TGTGCCAGTAGTATAGTCGGCAGGGGGTCGGGCAATGAGCAGTTCTTC.